This T cell receptor (beta chain) derives from a study of cytomegalovirus exposure and HLA in healthy donors. Regarding the study as a whole: Previously analyzed data showed that most TCR beta V segments were productive at a frequency of about 90% or about 30%. Some TCR beta chains (164 of them) were listed as cytomegalovirus-associated. Some V segments could not be told apart, so they were left out, TRBV6-2 and TRBV6-3 among them.

The donors, nominally healthy at sampling, likely had unrecorded immune exposures. In regard to this clone: Its target is not known. The same CDR3 arises from other DNA sequences in this sample as well.

Per germline, CDR1 MDHEN and CDR2 SYDVKM. The CDR3 spans 13 residues. Germline trimming cut 4 bases from V and 4 bases from J; bases unmatched to any gene: 3. The PCR made use of 60 Vbeta and 13 Jbeta primers. The data were produced by immunoSEQ multiplex PCR, yet TCRdb's version contains in-frame clones alone and is incomplete. The sample has over 60,000 clones, about 81% seen once. The TCR was taken from a woman younger than 45 in good health and CMV-seronegative. This rearrangement joins TRBV28 to TRBJ1-1; TRBD1 aligns across 7 bases. Input material: PBMCs. CDR3 protein: CASSYRGGTEAFF. CDR3 bases: TGTGCCAGCAGTTACAGGGGTGGCACTGAAGCTTTCTTT.